This entry lists 19 T cell receptor beta chains sequenced from one sample in a study of T cell repertoires in cytomegalovirus infection. One entry per CDR3 protein, called by TCRdb with MiXCR from the reads. The table includes under 850,000 distinct CDR3 sequences, 30% to 35% detected once. Which antigens these TCRs recognize remains unknown. The sample in question was cultured PBMCs, obtained from culture after CMV antigen stimulation. All receptors derive from a human donor in good health (CMV status not recorded). Some clones in this sample may be carry-over from other donors' samples.

This chain joins TRBV10-3 and TRBJ2-7; TRBD1 matches at 7 bases. Germline CDR1 ENHRY, CDR2 SYGVKD. Unmatched junction bases numbered 23, after V lost 3 bases and J lost 3 bases. This CDR3 has 20 residues. CDR3 DNA: TGTGCCATCAGTGACTCCGAAGGAACAGGGGTTCACAGTCGTCTCTACGAGCAGTACTTC. Encoded protein: CAISDSEGTGVHSRLYEQYF.

V is TRBV6-1 and J is TRBJ1-1; D may be TRBD1 (5 bases). Germline V gene lookup returns CDR1 MNHNS and CDR2 SASEGT. The CDR3 runs to 13 residues. The germline V and J ends were trimmed by 5 bases and 5 bases, with 12 bases remaining between them. CDR3: CASSYRDVTEAFF. In nucleotides, the CDR3 is TGTGCCAGCAGTTACCGGGACGTTACTGAAGCTTTCTTT.

The V call is TRBV29-1, the J call TRBJ1-1, with D possibly being TRBD1 (5 bases). V was cut by 7 bases and J by 7 bases, with 10 bases left in between. The length of the CDR3 is 10 residues. Per germline, CDR1 SQVTM and CDR2 ANQGSEA. CDR3 in amino acids: CSGLTGEAFF. The CDR3 DNA reads TGCAGCGGTCTCACAGGTGAAGCTTTCTTT.

This CDR3 reads CASSYGAYWELFF. The CDR3 DNA reads as TGTGCCAGCAGTTACGGGGCGTATTGGGAGCTGTTTTTT. J is TRBJ2-2 and V is TRBV6-5; D possibly corresponds to TRBD1 (5 bases). This CDR3 has 13 residues. Germline V gene data show CDR1 as MNHEY and CDR2 as SVGAGI. V was trimmed by 2 bases and J by 9 bases, leaving 10 bases between them.

As to this clonotype: One end of the junction is discordant with germline, which a read error may explain. The chain has TRBV6-5 and TRBJ2-3; perhaps TRBD1 as D (5 bases). CDR3 size: 15 residues. Germline V gives CDR1 MNHEY, CDR2 SVGAGI. This chain's CDR3 is CASTRLPPRTGTQYF. Here the CDR3 DNA reads TGTGCCAGCACCAGGCTCCCCCCCAGAACAGGTACGCAGTATTTT.

In its sample, this clonotype was seen a few times. The rearrangement links TRBV9 to TRBJ1-1; 9 bases map to TRBD1. V trimming: 0 bases; J trimming: 4 bases; junction bases outside the gene matches: 7. There are 16 residues in the CDR3. The germline V gene has CDR1 SGDLS and CDR2 YYNGEE. The CDR3 DNA reads TGTGCCAGCAGCGTAGTCCCCGGACAGGGGATCACTGAAGCTTTCTTT. Its translation is CASSVVPGQGITEAFF.

The rearrangement uses TRBV20-1 and TRBJ2-2, with 9 positions matching TRBD2. Trimming took 0 bases from V and 2 from J; bases not matched to a gene: 4. Germline V gene lookup returns CDR1 DFQATT and CDR2 SNEGSKA (reference sequence). CDR3 length: 16 amino acids. In nucleotides, the CDR3 is TGCAGTGCTAGAGATCTAGGGACTAGCAACACCGGGGAGCTGTTTTTT. Encoded protein: CSARDLGTSNTGELFF.

This clonotype was observed a handful of times. The chain recombines TRBV19 with TRBJ2-3; D is undetermined. The CDR3 is made up of 11 amino acids. Germline CDR1 reads LNHDA; CDR2 reads SQIVND (reference sequence). Trimming pared 7 bases from V and 6 bases from J, leaving 8 bases between. The CDR3 DNA reads as TGTGCCAGTAAGGGCCTGGATACGCAGTATTTT. Protein sequence: CASKGLDTQYF. The full variable domain, completed using reference TRBV19 and TRBJ2-3, is DGGITQSPKYLFRKEGQNVTLSCEQNLNHDAMYWYRQDPGQGLRLIYYSQIVNDFQKGDIAEGYSVSREKKESFPLTVTSAQKNPTAFYLCASKGLDTQYFGPGTRLTVL.

The V and J genes are TRBV7-9 and TRBJ2-3, with 7 nucleotides matching TRBD1. The CDR3 has 15 amino acids. V lost 5 bases and J lost 1; bases outside the gene matches: 6. CDR1 is SEHNR, CDR2 FQNEAQ, per germline (reference sequence). CDR3 bases: TGTGCCAGCAGCGTGACAGGGCTCGGCACAGATACGCAGTATTTT. Encoded protein: CASSVTGLGTDTQYF.

The gene calls are TRBV6-5 and TRBJ1-2; D ambiguous. The CDR3 spans 17 residues. V was cut by 5 bases and J by 4 bases, with 23 bases left in between. Germline loops: CDR1 MNHEY, CDR2 SVGAGI. For the CDR3, the DNA is TGTGCCAGCAGTCCACCCGGCCACGCTACCGGAACCTATGGCTACACCTTC. It is translated as CASSPPGHATGTYGYTF.

This clonotype was detected only a few times. The rearrangement joins TRBV12-3 or TRBV12-4 to TRBJ2-1; 8 bases align to TRBD2. The CDR3 sequence is 16 residues long. With V trimmed by 4 bases and J by 2 bases, 7 bases remained unmatched. The chain's CDR3 is CASSSIAGIPYNEQFF. The CDR3 DNA sequence: TGTGCCAGCAGTTCTATAGCGGGAATACCCTACAATGAGCAGTTCTTC.

This clonotype was observed a handful of times. The chain combines TRBV4-1 with TRBJ1-2, with TRBD1 matching 10 bases. V was pared by 0 bases and J by 4 bases, with 8 bases of the junction left unmatched. The CDR3 length is 17 residues. Germline assignment: CDR1 MGHRA and CDR2 YSYEKL. The CDR3 DNA is TGCGCCAGCAGCCAAGAACGGAGACAGGGGGCAGGCTATGGCTACACCTTC. Encoded protein: CASSQERRQGAGYGYTF.

This chain links TRBV6-2 or TRBV6-3 with TRBJ1-1; no clear D. Trimming shortened V by 2 bases and J by 4 bases, and 11 bases separated the two germline ends. The CDR3 extends over 14 amino acids. The germline gives CDR1 MNHEY, CDR2 SVGEGT. The CDR3 protein is CASSYGRVGTEAFF. The CDR3 bases are TGTGCCAGCAGTTACGGGCGGGTTGGCACTGAAGCTTTCTTT.

This clonotype was picked up a small number of times. The CDR3 loop reads CASSLVWGGTGVYEQYF. The CDR3 nucleotides are TGTGCCAGCAGCTTAGTCTGGGGGGGGACAGGAGTCTACGAGCAGTACTTC. This chain links TRBV11-2 with TRBJ2-7, with D possibly matching TRBD1 (8 bases). Trimming removed 1 base at V and 3 bases at J, with 19 bases between. The CDR3 totals 17 residues. CDR1 is SGHAT and CDR2 is FQNNGV in the germline V gene.

The rearrangement joins TRBV19 to TRBJ1-5; 7 nucleotides align to TRBD1. With 6 bases clipped from V and 7 bases from J, the junction kept 9 bases outside the gene matches. The CDR3 is 14 residues long. Germline V gene data show CDR1 as LNHDA and CDR2 as SQIVND (reference sequence). Here the CDR3 DNA reads TGTGCCAGTAGGGGAGACAGGGAGATACAGCCCCAGCATTTT. It is translated as CASRGDREIQPQHF.

The V and J genes are TRBV5-1 and TRBJ2-1, with D perhaps being TRBD1 or TRBD2 (5 bases each). Germline values: CDR1 SGHRS, CDR2 YFSETQ. The CDR3 extends over 15 amino acids. Trimming removed 0 bases from V and 7 bases from J, with 14 bases in between. CDR3 in DNA: TGCGCCAGCAGCTTGGTCCCAGGGACGGAGAATGAGCAGTTCTTC. It specifies CASSLVPGTENEQFF.

The genes are TRBV10-3 and TRBJ2-3, with 11 bases matching TRBD2. After removal of 2 bases from V and 0 bases from J, the junction contained 1 base not matched to a gene. The CDR3 runs 16 residues. The germline gives CDR1 ENHRY, CDR2 SYGVKD. This CDR3 is CAISEGLAGSTDTQYF. The CDR3 DNA is TGTGCCATCAGTGAGGGACTAGCGGGCAGCACAGATACGCAGTATTTT.

This clonotype was seen only a few times. The chain uses TRBV7-2 and TRBJ2-2; D is possibly TRBD1 (6 bases). The CDR3 contains 12 residues. Germline V gene lookup returns CDR1 SGHTA and CDR2 FQGNSA. Trimming took 4 bases from V and 11 from J, leaving 11 bases between them. The CDR3 DNA reads TGTGCCAGCAGCTCAGGGGCCGCTGAGCTGTTTTTT. This gives the protein CASSSGAAELFF.

V usage is TRBV7-8 and J usage is TRBJ2-2; TRBD2 aligns across 7 bases. CDR3 size: 14 residues. CDR1 and CDR2 from the germline V gene are SGHVS and FQNEAQ. After removal of 5 bases from V and 6 bases from J, the junction contained 6 bases not matched to a gene. The CDR3 sequence: CASSGLVGSGELFF. CDR3 nucleotide sequence: TGTGCCAGCAGCGGACTAGTCGGTTCCGGGGAGCTGTTTTTT.